These T cell receptor beta chains were read from a single sample in a study of control samples from healthy donors and cancer patients. Profiling relied on immunoSEQ multiplex PCR, and the TCRdb table lists in-frame clones only, not all of them. The table shows some 150,000 clones, with 85% to 95% occurring only once. The sequencing sample was made of blood. The receptors derive from a man aged 35 to 55 in good health. CDR3s include the opening cysteine and the closing phenylalanine or tryptophan. Fields, in order: V gene, clone size, D gene, J gene, CDR3 protein, CDR3 DNA. The D gene is left open where the match is weak. Some rows mark clone size as missing; the rest say once, few, many or name a class of expanded clone.

V: TRBV4-2
size: .
D: TRBD1
J: TRBJ1-1
CDR3: CASSPTGRTEAFF
DNA: TGTGCCAGCAGCCCGACAGGGAGGACTGAAGCTTTCTTT

V: TRBV10-3
size: .
D: .
J: TRBJ2-5
CDR3: CAISPSKGGAETQYF
DNA: TGTGCCATCAGCCCCAGTAAGGGGGGGGCAGAGACCCAGTACTTC

V: TRBV28
size: .
D: TRBD2
J: TRBJ2-1
CDR3: CASSPQTGLAGWGEQFF
DNA: TGTGCCAGCAGTCCCCAAACGGGGCTAGCGGGATGGGGTGAGCAGTTCTTC

V: TRBV29-1
size: .
D: TRBD2
J: TRBJ2-7
CDR3: CSVRSGNREQYF
DNA: TGCAGCGTTCGTAGCGGGAATCGCGAGCAGTACTTC

V: TRBV6-2/TRBV6-3
size: .
D: .
J: TRBJ1-1
CDR3: CASSPRRGNTEAFF
DNA: TGTGCCAGCAGCCCAAGACGGGGGAACACTGAAGCTTTCTTT

V: TRBV5-4
size: .
D: .
J: TRBJ1-3
CDR3: CASSYNGYSGNTIYF
DNA: TGTGCCAGCAGCTATAACGGGTACTCTGGAAACACCATATATTTT

V: TRBV4-1
size: .
D: .
J: TRBJ1-4
CDR3: CASSLHSKLFF
DNA: TGCGCCAGCAGCCTTCACAGTAAACTGTTTTTT

V: TRBV5-6
size: .
D: .
J: TRBJ1-2
CDR3: CASSLGSGSELDYGYTF
DNA: TGTGCCAGCAGCTTGGGATCAGGGTCCGAATTGGACTATGGCTACACCTTC

V: TRBV6-5
size: .
D: TRBD2
J: TRBJ2-7
CDR3: CASRQSGGVPYEQYF
DNA: TGTGCCAGCAGGCAGTCGGGAGGGGTTCCCTACGAGCAGTACTTC

V: TRBV4-2
size: .
D: TRBD2
J: TRBJ2-3
CDR3: CASSQDPSGGLASTDTQYF
DNA: TGTGCCAGCAGCCAAGATCCCTCTGGAGGACTAGCTAGCACAGATACGCAGTATTTT

V: TRBV3-1/TRBV3-2
size: .
D: .
J: TRBJ1-3
CDR3: CASSLGRASDTIYF
DNA: TGTGCCAGCAGCCTTGGCAGGGCCAGCGACACCATATATTTT

V: TRBV19
size: .
D: .
J: TRBJ2-3
CDR3: CASSWPSTDTQYF
DNA: TGTGCCAGTAGTTGGCCTAGCACAGATACGCAGTATTTT

V: TRBV6-2/TRBV6-3
size: once
D: .
J: TRBJ1-3
CDR3: CASSWNQGSGNTIYF
DNA: TGTGCCAGCAGTTGGAACCAGGGGTCTGGAAACACCATATATTTT

V: TRBV15
size: .
D: TRBD1
J: TRBJ1-4
CDR3: CATSRSDRGITTNEKLFF
DNA: TGTGCCACCAGCAGATCCGACAGGGGAATAACAACTAATGAAAAACTGTTTTTT

V: TRBV10-1
size: .
D: .
J: TRBJ1-1
CDR3: CASSANRVAEAFF
DNA: TGCGCCAGCAGTGCAAACAGGGTTGCTGAAGCTTTCTTT

V: TRBV24-1
size: once
D: .
J: TRBJ2-7
CDR3: CATSDRGWPEQYF
DNA: TGTGCCACCAGTGATCGGGGTTGGCCCGAGCAGTACTTC

V: TRBV4-1
size: .
D: .
J: TRBJ2-7
CDR3: CASSQDRADSYEQYF
DNA: TGCGCCAGCAGCCAAGATCGGGCGGACTCCTACGAGCAGTACTTC

V: TRBV27
size: .
D: .
J: TRBJ1-1
CDR3: CASSTVFSTRTEAFF
DNA: TGTGCCAGCAGTACCGTCTTTAGTACTCGCACTGAAGCTTTCTTT

V: TRBV9
size: .
D: .
J: TRBJ2-7
CDR3: CASSTRQESYEQYF
DNA: TGTGCCAGCAGCACCCGACAGGAGAGCTACGAGCAGTACTTC

V: TRBV18
size: .
D: .
J: TRBJ1-1
CDR3: CASSPQGVRAGTEAFF
DNA: TGTGCCAGCTCACCACAGGGGGTCCGGGCTGGCACTGAAGCTTTCTTT

V: TRBV7-2
size: .
D: .
J: TRBJ1-2
CDR3: CASSPRTYRDGYTF
DNA: TGTGCCAGCAGCCCAAGGACGTACAGGGATGGCTACACCTTC

V: TRBV6-5
size: few
D: .
J: TRBJ1-1
CDR3: CASRTSGMNTEAFF
DNA: TGTGCCAGCAGGACGTCGGGGATGAACACTGAAGCTTTCTTT

V: TRBV18
size: .
D: TRBD1
J: TRBJ2-7
CDR3: CASSPYRTGDSAAGADSYEQYF
DNA: TGTGCCAGCTCACCATATAGGACAGGGGACTCAGCAGCAGGAGCGGACTCATACGAGCAGTACTTC

V: TRBV9
size: .
D: .
J: TRBJ1-6
CDR3: CASSRRSGDNSPLHF
DNA: TGTGCCAGCTCACGTAGGTCTGGAGATAATTCACCCCTCCACTTT

V: TRBV7-9
size: .
D: .
J: TRBJ2-5
CDR3: CASSLNQETQYF
DNA: TGTGCCAGCAGCTTAAACCAAGAGACCCAGTACTTC

V: TRBV28
size: .
D: .
J: TRBJ2-2
CDR3: CASSLGTGELFF
DNA: TGTGCCAGCAGTTTAGGCACCGGGGAGCTGTTTTTT

V: TRBV19
size: .
D: .
J: TRBJ2-7
CDR3: CASSLRLAYEQYF
DNA: TGTGCCAGTAGCTTGCGACTAGCCTACGAGCAGTACTTC

V: TRBV5-1
size: .
D: TRBD2
J: TRBJ2-1
CDR3: CASSPGTSGRDEQFF
DNA: TGCGCCAGCAGCCCGGGGACTAGCGGGAGGGATGAGCAGTTCTTC

V: TRBV6-5
size: .
D: TRBD2
J: TRBJ2-7
CDR3: CASRNGGAYEQYF
DNA: TGTGCCAGCAGAAACGGGGGGGCCTACGAGCAGTACTTC

V: TRBV6-5
size: few
D: .
J: TRBJ1-5
CDR3: CASNPGVANQPQHF
DNA: TGTGCCAGCAATCCAGGGGTGGCCAATCAGCCCCAGCATTTT

V: TRBV5-4
size: .
D: .
J: TRBJ2-4
CDR3: CASSLIRENIQYF
DNA: TGTGCCAGCAGCTTAATAAGGGAAAACATTCAGTACTTC

V: TRBV11-3
size: .
D: .
J: TRBJ2-1
CDR3: CASSLGTNNEQFF
DNA: TGTGCCAGCAGCTTGGGGACAAACAATGAGCAGTTCTTC

V: TRBV27
size: .
D: .
J: TRBJ1-5
CDR3: CASSSGLSSNQPQHF
DNA: TGTGCCAGCAGTTCGGGACTTTCTAGCAATCAGCCCCAGCATTTT

V: TRBV25-1
size: .
D: .
J: TRBJ1-5
CDR3: CASSGRGGNQPQHF
DNA: TGTGCCAGCAGCGGACGAGGAGGCAATCAGCCCCAGCATTTT

V: TRBV4-1
size: .
D: TRBD2
J: TRBJ2-2
CDR3: CASSQDGGRLAGLYTGELFF
DNA: TGCGCCAGCAGCCAAGATGGAGGGCGACTAGCGGGGTTGTACACCGGGGAGCTGTTTTTT

V: TRBV30
size: .
D: TRBD1
J: TRBJ1-1
CDR3: CAWGSGTDSMNTEAFF
DNA: TGTGCCTGGGGATCTGGGACAGACTCAATGAACACTGAAGCTTTCTTT

V: TRBV6-5
size: .
D: .
J: TRBJ2-3
CDR3: CASSYASADTQYF
DNA: TGTGCCAGCAGTTACGCCAGTGCAGATACGCAGTATTTT

V: TRBV28
size: .
D: .
J: TRBJ2-7
CDR3: CASAGWSYEQYF
DNA: TGTGCCAGCGCGGGGTGGAGCTACGAGCAGTACTTC

V: TRBV18
size: .
D: .
J: TRBJ1-5
CDR3: CASSPGVGSNQPQHF
DNA: TGTGCCAGCTCACCAGGGGTTGGAAGCAATCAGCCCCAGCATTTT

V: TRBV6-1
size: .
D: .
J: TRBJ2-5
CDR3: CASSEGAGEVSQYF
DNA: TGTGCCAGCAGTGAAGGGGCAGGCGAGGTATCACAGTACTTC

V: TRBV7-2
size: .
D: TRBD1
J: TRBJ2-7
CDR3: CASSLAWTGGYEQYF
DNA: TGTGCCAGCAGCTTAGCGTGGACAGGGGGCTACGAGCAGTACTTC

V: TRBV29-1
size: .
D: .
J: TRBJ2-3
CDR3: CSVDEGRSTDTQYF
DNA: TGCAGCGTTGATGAGGGCAGGAGCACAGATACGCAGTATTTT

V: TRBV5-3
size: once
D: TRBD2
J: TRBJ2-2
CDR3: CARSLTSGRSGELFF
DNA: TGTGCCAGAAGCTTGACTAGCGGGAGATCCGGGGAGCTGTTTTTT

V: TRBV15
size: .
D: TRBD1
J: TRBJ1-5
CDR3: CATSSDRGPNQPQHF
DNA: TGTGCCACCAGTTCCGACAGGGGGCCGAATCAGCCCCAGCATTTT

V: TRBV7-9
size: .
D: .
J: TRBJ1-2
CDR3: CATDRPNYGYTF
DNA: TGTGCCACGGACCGACCTAACTATGGCTACACCTTC

V: TRBV4-3
size: .
D: TRBD2
J: TRBJ2-7
CDR3: CASSQEGGITYEQYF
DNA: TGCGCCAGCAGCCAAGAGGGAGGGATCACCTACGAGCAGTACTTC

V: TRBV7-9
size: .
D: .
J: TRBJ2-2
CDR3: CASSFLGISESGELFF
DNA: TGTGCCAGCAGCTTCTTGGGAATATCAGAGTCCGGGGAGCTGTTTTTT

V: TRBV13
size: .
D: .
J: TRBJ2-2
CDR3: CASSFGATGELFF
DNA: TGTGCCAGCAGCTTTGGCGCCACCGGGGAGCTGTTTTTT

V: TRBV30
size: .
D: .
J: TRBJ2-7
CDR3: CAWSRGISYEQYF
DNA: TGTGCCTGGAGTAGGGGGATCTCCTACGAGCAGTACTTC

V: TRBV9
size: .
D: TRBD1
J: TRBJ1-5
CDR3: CASSVGGQGNQPQHF
DNA: TGTGCCAGCAGCGTAGGGGGACAGGGGAATCAGCCCCAGCATTTT

V: TRBV6-5
size: .
D: .
J: TRBJ1-5
CDR3: CASSYAGYQPQHF
DNA: TGTGCCAGCAGTTACGCGGGGTATCAGCCCCAGCATTTT